The source of this T cell receptor (beta chain) is a study of T cells expressing NK-cell markers. This CDR3 comprises 15 residues. Germline loops: CDR1 DFQATT, CDR2 SNEGSKA (reference sequence). TCRdb derives one entry per CDR3 protein from the 5' RACE reads, leaving out DNA. The sample holds over 100,000 distinct CDR3 sequences. This TCR was recovered from a woman between 18 and 70 years old in good health. The chain employs TRBV20-1 and TRBJ2-7; the D call from TCRdb, TRBD2, cannot be confirmed without DNA. The sample comprised blood T cells: a sorted CD56 or NKG2C T cell subset, CD4+ or CD8+ T cells, or bulk PBMC T cells (not recorded which). The CDR3 here is CSASRTSGRVYEQYF.